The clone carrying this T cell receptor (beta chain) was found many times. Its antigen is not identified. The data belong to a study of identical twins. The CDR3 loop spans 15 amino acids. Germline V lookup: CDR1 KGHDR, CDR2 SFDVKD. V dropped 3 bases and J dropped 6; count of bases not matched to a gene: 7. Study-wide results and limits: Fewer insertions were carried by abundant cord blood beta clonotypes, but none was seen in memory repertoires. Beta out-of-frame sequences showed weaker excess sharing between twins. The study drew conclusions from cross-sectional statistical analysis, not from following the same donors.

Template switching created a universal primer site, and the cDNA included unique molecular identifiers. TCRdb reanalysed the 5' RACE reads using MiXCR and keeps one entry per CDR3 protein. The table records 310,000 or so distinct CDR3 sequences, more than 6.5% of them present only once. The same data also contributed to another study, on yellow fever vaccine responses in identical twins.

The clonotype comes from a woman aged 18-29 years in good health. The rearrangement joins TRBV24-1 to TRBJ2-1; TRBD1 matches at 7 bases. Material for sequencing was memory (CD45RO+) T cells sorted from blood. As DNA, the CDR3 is TGTGCCACCAGTGATCCCCGAGGACAGGCCAATGAGCAGTTCTTC. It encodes CATSDPRGQANEQFF.